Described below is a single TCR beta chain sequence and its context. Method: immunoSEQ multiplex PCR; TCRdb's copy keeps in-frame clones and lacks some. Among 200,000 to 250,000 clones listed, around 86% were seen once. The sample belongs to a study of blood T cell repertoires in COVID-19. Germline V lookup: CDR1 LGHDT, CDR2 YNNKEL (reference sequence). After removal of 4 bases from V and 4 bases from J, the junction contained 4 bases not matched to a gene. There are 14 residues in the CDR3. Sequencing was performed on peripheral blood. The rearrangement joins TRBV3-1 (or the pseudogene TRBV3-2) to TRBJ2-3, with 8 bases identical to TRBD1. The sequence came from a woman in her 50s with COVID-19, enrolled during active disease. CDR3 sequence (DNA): TGTGCCAGCAGCCCGCCAGGGGGCCCAGATACGCAGTATTTT. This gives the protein CASSPPGGPDTQYF.